These 20 T cell receptor beta chains share one sample of origin, sequenced in a study of CD8+ T cells in alopecia areata. The authors extracted RNA and reverse transcribed it into cDNA as the sequencing template. Profiling relied on immunoSEQ multiplex PCR, and the TCRdb table lists in-frame clones only, not all of them. The top ten clones hold approximately 1.2% of a sample with roughly 250,000 clones, 65% to 70% of them seen once. The material sequenced was CD4+ T cells sorted from blood, taken at week 0. Receptor source: a human donor with alopecia areata.

This clone was counted many times. The chain uses TRBV18 and TRBJ1-5; 7 bases align to TRBD1. The V and J ends lost 3 bases and 7 bases, in that order; junction bases with no gene match: 3. This CDR3 comprises 13 residues. CDR1 is KGHSH, CDR2 LQKENI, per germline. This chain's CDR3 is CASSPGQKQPQHF. The CDR3 DNA reads TGTGCCAGCTCACCGGGACAGAAACAGCCCCAGCATTTT.

Worth noting for this clone: The same CDR3 is also encoded by other DNA sequences in this sample. V and J are TRBV30 and TRBJ2-5; the D is unclear. V was shortened by 4 bases and J by 4 bases, with 7 bases between the two germline ends. The CDR3 consists of 11 residues. Germline V lookup: CDR1 GTSNPN, CDR2 SVGIG (reference sequence). DNA of the CDR3: TGTGCCTGGACCCAACGAGAGACCCAGTACTTC. Protein sequence: CAWTQRETQYF.

The V and J genes are TRBV6-5 and TRBJ2-1; D might be TRBD1 or TRBD2, each matching 5 bases. Germline V gives CDR1 MNHEY, CDR2 SVGAGI. V was pared by 6 bases and J by 4 bases, with 16 bases between. The CDR3 runs 15 residues. The CDR3 loop is CASSQGEPLYNEQFF. CDR3 DNA: TGTGCCAGCAGCCAAGGGGAGCCCTTATACAATGAGCAGTTCTTC.

The CDR3 is CASSPPDRGGRTEAFF. The CDR3 coding sequence is TGTGCCAGCTCACCCCCGGACAGGGGTGGGAGGACTGAAGCTTTCTTT. The V gene is TRBV18, the J gene TRBJ1-1; 9 bases agree with TRBD1. Looked up from germline, CDR1 is KGHSH and CDR2 is LQKENI. Trimming at V came to 3 bases and at J to 5 bases, leaving 10 bases not matched to a gene. The CDR3 is made up of 16 amino acids.

J is TRBJ2-7 and V is TRBV4-1; possible D gene TRBD2, 5 bases. Trimming shortened V by 0 bases and J by 1 base, and 16 bases separated the two germline ends. The CDR3 has 17 residues. Germline V lookup: CDR1 MGHRA, CDR2 YSYEKL. The CDR3 DNA follows: TGCGCCAGCAGCCAAGACACAGATATAGCGATTTCCTACGAGCAGTACTTC. Amino acid sequence: CASSQDTDIAISYEQYF.

This clone was recorded a few times. The chain joins TRBV9 to TRBJ2-3; D unresolved. V dropped 0 bases and J dropped 5 bases, with 10 bases sitting between them. In germline, CDR1 is SGDLS, CDR2 YYNGEE. This CDR3 region has 14 residues. This CDR3 is CASSVDNSQDTQYF. The CDR3 DNA is TGTGCCAGCAGCGTAGATAACTCCCAAGATACGCAGTATTTT.

The chain has TRBV29-1 and TRBJ2-5; D not resolved. Between the trimmed V and J ends, which lost 4 bases and 1 base, there was a span of 7 bases. Germline CDR1 and CDR2: SQVTM and ANQGSEA. The CDR3 totals 12 residues. The CDR3 DNA reads as TGCAGCGTTGGGTCCACCCAAGAGACCCAGTACTTC. It translates to CSVGSTQETQYF.

This clone showed up many times. The chain uses TRBV19 and TRBJ2-2; possibly TRBD2 for D (6 bases). This CDR3 spans 17 amino acids. CDR1 is LNHDA, CDR2 SQIVND, per germline (reference sequence). Trimming removed 3 bases from V and 3 bases from J, with 17 bases in between. DNA of the CDR3: TGTGCCAGTAGTATCGGGGCCGGCTCGGGGGACACCGGGGAGCTGTTTTTT. It yields the protein CASSIGAGSGDTGELFF. Full variable domain (missing parts from reference TRBV19 and TRBJ2-2): DGGITQSPKYLFRKEGQNVTLSCEQNLNHDAMYWYRQDPGQGLRLIYYSQIVNDFQKGDIAEGYSVSREKKESFPLTVTSAQKNPTAFYLCASSIGAGSGDTGELFFGEGSRLTVL.

This clone turned up a few times. This chain connects TRBV7-2 to TRBJ1-5, with D possibly being TRBD1 (6 bases). CDR1 is SGHTA and CDR2 is FQGNSA in the germline V gene. The CDR3 runs to 15 residues. Trimming pared 1 base from V and 7 bases from J, leaving 14 bases between. The CDR3 bases are TGTGCCAGCAGCTTAGGTACAGGGCTCCACCAGCCCCAGCATTTT. Translated: CASSLGTGLHQPQHF.

This clone was detected only once. The chain couples TRBV4-2 to TRBJ2-1, with TRBD2 identical over 9 bases. This CDR3 contains 18 residues. J was trimmed by 10 bases and V by 5 bases; bases with no gene match: 21. CDR1 is LGHNA and CDR2 is YNFKEQ in the germline V gene. The CDR3 is CASSFEAFGGGGRAEQFF. The CDR3 coding sequence is TGTGCCAGCAGCTTTGAAGCCTTTGGCGGGGGGGGACGGGCCGAGCAGTTCTTC.

V and J are TRBV6-5 and TRBJ1-5; perhaps TRBD1 as D (5 bases). The CDR3 covers 13 residues. The germline V gene encodes CDR1 MNHEY and CDR2 SVGAGI. The germline V and J ends were trimmed by 5 bases and 3 bases, with 8 bases remaining between them. The DNA of the CDR3 is TGTGCCAGCAGTCTGGGGACCAATCAGCCCCAGCATTTT. This encodes CASSLGTNQPQHF.

This clone was counted a single time. This chain joins TRBV9 and TRBJ2-1; possibly TRBD1 or TRBD2 for D (5 bases each). Trimming stripped 4 bases from V and 4 bases from J, with 12 bases between. The CDR3 has 14 amino acids. CDR1 and CDR2 from the germline V gene are SGDLS and YYNGEE. The CDR3 coding sequence is TGTGCCAGCAGCCCAGGGACCGAGTACAATGAGCAGTTCTTC. Protein sequence: CASSPGTEYNEQFF.

The rearrangement links TRBV4-2 to TRBJ2-3; D is ambiguous. Trimming stripped 1 base from V and 6 bases from J, with 5 bases between. The CDR3 extends over 12 amino acids. CDR1 is LGHNA and CDR2 is YNFKEQ in the germline V gene. The chain's CDR3 is CASSQVGDTQYF. CDR3 DNA: TGTGCCAGCAGCCAAGTTGGCGATACGCAGTATTTT.

The chain links TRBV9 to TRBJ2-1, with 9 nucleotides matching TRBD2. Germline V gene sequence: CDR1 SGDLS, CDR2 YYNGEE. This CDR3 contains 15 residues. The ends lost 1 base at V and 7 bases at J; junction bases unmatched: 6. Here the CDR3 DNA reads TGTGCCAGCAGCGTACTCGCGGGGGGGCCAAATGAGCAGTTCTTC. It translates to CASSVLAGGPNEQFF.

This clone has more than one count but fewer than ten. The chain recombines TRBV11-2 with TRBJ2-3, with unresolved D. The CDR3 is made up of 17 amino acids. Per the germline V gene, CDR1 is SGHAT and CDR2 is FQNNGV. V lost 2 bases to trimming and J lost 1 base, with 16 bases between them. CDR3 in DNA: TGTGCCAGCAGCTTAACACACTTCGCCCGTGGCACAGATACGCAGTATTTT. Its protein product is CASSLTHFARGTDTQYF.

This chain connects TRBV15 to TRBJ1-1; D call uncertain. This CDR3 contains 14 residues. Germline CDR1 LNHNV, CDR2 YYDKDF (reference sequence). With 1 base removed from V and 4 bases from J, the gap between germline ends came to 10 bases. CDR3 loop: CATSRARGGTEAFF. DNA of the CDR3: TGTGCCACCAGCAGAGCCCGGGGAGGCACTGAAGCTTTCTTT.

This clone was observed a few times. The rearrangement uses TRBV5-6 and TRBJ1-2; tentatively, D is TRBD1 (5 bases). V was cut by 4 bases and J by 3 bases, with 13 bases left in between. There are 14 residues in the CDR3. Per the germline V gene, CDR1 is SGHDT and CDR2 is YYEEEE. The CDR3 spells CASSRQSMYYGYTF. CDR3 DNA sequence: TGTGCCAGCAGCAGACAGAGCATGTACTATGGCTACACCTTC.

The chain recombines TRBV7-3 with TRBJ1-1; tentative D call: TRBD1 (6 bases). Trimming left V 5 bases short and J 4 bases short, with 14 bases between. Germline V gene lookup returns CDR1 SGHTA and CDR2 FQGTGA. The CDR3 has 14 amino acids. The CDR3 nucleotides read TGTGCCAGCAGCCCCGGAGGGGGTAGCACTGAAGCTTTCTTT. Translation: CASSPGGGSTEAFF.

The chain recombines TRBV5-3 with TRBJ1-1, with unresolved D. TRBV5-3 is marked as an open reading frame, function uncertain. CDR3 length: 11 residues. V was shortened by 0 bases and J by 11 bases, with 8 bases between the two germline ends. The DNA for the CDR3 is TGTGCCAGAAGCTTGGTGTTCGGGGCTTTCTTT. Translating it yields CARSLVFGAFF.

The table lists this clone with many counts. The chain links TRBV7-9 to TRBJ2-3, with D perhaps TRBD2 (6 bases). Germline loops: CDR1 SEHNR, CDR2 FQNEAQ (reference sequence). V was pared by 3 bases and J by 1 base, with 17 bases between. CDR3 length: 17 residues. CDR3 loop: CASSLDYRSGGTDTQYF. In DNA form, the CDR3 reads TGTGCCAGCAGCTTGGACTATAGGTCGGGAGGCACAGATACGCAGTATTTT. The variable domain in full, with the rest retrieved from reference TRBV7-9 and TRBJ2-3, is DTGVSQNPRHKITKRGQNVTFRCDPISEHNRLYWYRQTLGQGPEFLTYFQNEAQLEKSRLLSDRFSAERPKGSFSTLEIQRTEQGDSAMYLCASSLDYRSGGTDTQYFGPGTRLTVL.